A single sample is the source of the 9 T cell receptor beta chains below, sequenced in a study of Ad26.COV2.S vaccination and SARS-CoV-2 variants. Repertoires were generated with immunoSEQ multiplex PCR, while TCRdb's copy carries only in-frame clones and drops some. The sample contains about 400,000 clones, 80% to 90% of which appear only once. As to treatment: approximately 18 received Ad26.COV2.S at low or high dose, single or two shots; 5 received placebo; per-sample allocation not given. Following the first vaccine or placebo injection, samples were taken on day 63. The input for sequencing was peripheral blood, taken in a trial of Ad26.COV2.S vaccine versus placebo. Receptors were obtained from a person between 18 and 60 years old who received the Ad26.COV2.S COVID-19 vaccine or a placebo.

J is TRBJ2-7 and V is TRBV15, with 8 bases lining up with TRBD2. The CDR3 sequence is 13 residues long. Germline CDR1 reads LNHNV; CDR2 reads YYDKDF (reference sequence). Unmatched junction bases numbered 4, after V lost 5 bases and J lost 4 bases. CDR3 sequence: CATSRGGSYEQYF. For the CDR3, the DNA is TGTGCCACCAGCCGGGGGGGCAGTTACGAGCAGTACTTC. Full variable domain (remainder filled in from reference TRBV15 and TRBJ2-7): DAMVIQNPRYQVTQFGKPVTLSCSQTLNHNVMYWYQQKSSQAPKLLFHYYDKDFNNEADTPDNFQSRRPNTSFCFLDIRSPGLGDTAMYLCATSRGGSYEQYFGPGTRLTVT.

V and J are TRBV6-5 and TRBJ2-7, with TRBD1 identical over 7 bases. V lost 5 bases and J lost 4; bases outside the gene matches: 8. The CDR3 has 14 amino acids. Germline CDR1 reads MNHEY; CDR2 reads SVGAGI. CDR3 coding DNA: TGTGCCAGCAGTCGCGACAGGGTTCGGTACGAGCAGTACTTC. Protein: CASSRDRVRYEQYF.

The chain recombines TRBV19 with TRBJ2-4; the D is unclear. This CDR3 has 20 amino acids. V dropped 0 bases and J dropped 4 bases, with 25 bases sitting between them. Germline CDR1 LNHDA, CDR2 SQIVND (reference sequence). The CDR3 DNA is TGTGCCAGTAGTATAGATGCCATCCTGCGTCATACAGCGTCTAAAAACATTCAGTACTTC. As protein: CASSIDAILRHTASKNIQYF.

As regards this clone: Other nucleotide sequences from this sample produce the same CDR3. J is TRBJ1-1 and V is TRBV6-5; D remains ambiguous. This CDR3 spans 13 amino acids. Trimming shortened V by 0 bases and J by 5 bases, and 7 bases separated the two germline ends. Germline assignment: CDR1 MNHEY and CDR2 SVGAGI. Written as DNA, the CDR3 is TGTGCCAGCAGTTACTCCGCGGGAACTGAAGCTTTCTTT. Encoded protein: CASSYSAGTEAFF.

This rearrangement joins TRBV10-1 to TRBJ2-1, with 11 positions matching TRBD2. The trim removed 3 bases at V and 3 bases at J, leaving 4 bases unmatched. There are 16 residues in the CDR3. In germline, CDR1 is WNHNN, CDR2 SYGVQD (reference sequence). CDR3 residues: CASSDSGTSGYNEQFF. The CDR3 DNA reads as TGCGCCAGCAGTGACTCCGGGACTAGCGGCTACAATGAGCAGTTCTTC.

The chain combines TRBV11-2 with TRBJ2-3; the match to TRBD2 covers 8 bases. V lost 1 base and J lost 1; bases outside the gene matches: 7. Per the germline V gene, CDR1 is SGHAT and CDR2 is FQNNGV. The CDR3 has 17 residues. The CDR3 sequence is CASSLGFGAGGTDTQYF. The CDR3 nucleotides read TGTGCCAGCAGCTTAGGGTTCGGAGCGGGGGGCACAGATACGCAGTATTTT.

The rearrangement links TRBV12-5 to TRBJ1-1; D may be TRBD1 (6 bases). This CDR3 is built from 15 residues. Trimming stripped 2 bases from V and 3 bases from J, with 13 bases between. Germline V CDR1 and CDR2: LGHNT, FRNRAP. For the CDR3, the DNA is TGTGCTAGTGGTTTGTTAACAGGGCCGGACACTGAAGCTTTCTTT. It translates to CASGLLTGPDTEAFF.

The V call is TRBV24-1, the J call TRBJ2-1; no clear D gene. The length of the CDR3 is 13 residues. V dropped 2 bases and J dropped 9 bases, with 10 bases sitting between them. Germline CDR1 KGHDR, CDR2 SFDVKD. The CDR3 is CATSDSLRSEQFF. In DNA form, the CDR3 reads TGTGCCACCAGTGATTCCCTCAGGAGTGAGCAGTTCTTC.

The J gene is TRBJ1-2, the V gene TRBV5-4; TRBD1 is a possible D gene (6 bases). Trimming left V 1 base short and J 2 bases short, with 9 bases between. This CDR3 has 14 residues. CDR1 and CDR2 (germline): SGHNT, YYREEE (reference sequence). CDR3 protein: CASSLRGQNYGYTF. For the CDR3, the DNA is TGTGCCAGCAGCTTGCGGGGGCAGAACTATGGCTACACCTTC.